The clone carrying this T cell receptor (beta chain) was detected a few times. These data come from a study of beta chain features in type 1 diabetes. The CDR3 is 14 residues long. Germline V gives CDR1 MNHEY, CDR2 SVGAGI. Trimming removed 2 bases from V and 1 base from J; junction bases left unmatched: 1. All of the isolated RNA was reverse transcribed, so expressed TCRB transcripts were sequenced. Using immunoSEQ multiplex PCR, the repertoire was profiled, and TCRdb retains in-frame clones only, with some absent. The data contain under 200,000 clones, less than 9.5% of them singletons. The TCR was taken from a man aged 18 to 35 in good health. This sequence joins TRBV6-5 and TRBJ1-2; 7 bases match TRBD1. Sample: central memory CD4+ T cells from blood. The CDR3 DNA reads TGTGCCAGCAGTTACGGACAGGTTAACTATGGCTACACCTTC. Protein product: CASSYGQVNYGYTF.